A selection of T cell receptor beta chains follows, all from one sample in a study of T cell responses to AZD1222 COVID-19 vaccine. The repertoire was sequenced with immunoSEQ multiplex PCR; TCRdb's copy has only in-frame clones and lacks some. The table includes 150,000 to 200,000 clones, roughly nine tenths detected once. The specimen was peripheral blood, collected 28 days after the second AZD1222 dose. All receptors derive from an adult who received the AZD1222 COVID-19 vaccine. Each CDR3 is given without its conserved first and last residue. Rows give clone size only sometimes, using once, few, many, or a class for an expanded clone.

CDR3aa,abundance,j_gene,v_gene
ASSQDLGQGFGYT,-,TRBJ1-2,TRBV3-1/TRBV3-2
ASSPKGLNYGYT,-,TRBJ1-2,TRBV7-9
ATSRDLPGGGNTIY,-,TRBJ1-3,TRBV15
ASSATERGAINTQY,-,TRBJ2-3,TRBV6-4
ASSPRSSLNTIY,-,TRBJ1-3,TRBV3-1/TRBV3-2
ASSIVSQARNIQY,-,TRBJ2-4,TRBV19
ASSYAGATTNEKLF,-,TRBJ1-4,TRBV6-2/TRBV6-3
ATSRDGQKQPQH,-,TRBJ1-5,TRBV15
ASSYRQGLDTQY,-,TRBJ2-3,TRBV6-5
ATSRGREETQY,-,TRBJ2-5,TRBV15
ASSLGDREIAPQH,-,TRBJ1-5,TRBV7-8
ASSNHQRYLSTDTQY,-,TRBJ2-3,TRBV21-1
ASTLTGGIYEQY,-,TRBJ2-7,TRBV28
ASETARDGYT,-,TRBJ1-2,TRBV19
ASSQRAGANVLT,once,TRBJ2-6,TRBV18
ASSYASGSGNEQF,-,TRBJ2-1,TRBV6-5
ASSKEWGAHPNEQF,-,TRBJ2-1,TRBV6-4
ASSLHIQGAETYEQY,-,TRBJ2-7,TRBV28
ASSHDDIYGYT,-,TRBJ1-2,TRBV3-1/TRBV3-2
ASSFRTGADTQY,-,TRBJ2-3,TRBV28
ASNLGPHNEQF,-,TRBJ2-1,TRBV7-3
ASSPSPGEKLF,-,TRBJ1-4,TRBV18
ATSDSSPADEKLF,-,TRBJ1-4,TRBV24-1
ASSPRGTGELF,-,TRBJ2-2,TRBV6-5
ASTVGVYEQY,-,TRBJ2-7,TRBV6-5
ASSRSQTNQETQY,-,TRBJ2-5,TRBV6-5
ASSYVAGVDQPQH,-,TRBJ1-5,TRBV6-2/TRBV6-3
ATSDFWGNEQF,-,TRBJ2-1,TRBV24-1
ASSHGTTIAYEQY,-,TRBJ2-7,TRBV7-2
ASSPRGGPLDTDTQY,-,TRBJ2-3,TRBV4-3
TSSLPKQGRSNQPQH,-,TRBJ1-5,TRBV1
ASSQDPGGDYGYT,-,TRBJ1-2,TRBV4-3
ASSAPPGQFLYSPLH,-,TRBJ1-6,TRBV7-9
ASSLPGTSVYNEQF,-,TRBJ2-1,TRBV7-9
ASSPSPTSQETQY,-,TRBJ2-5,TRBV4-2
ASSADRGLYSNQPQH,-,TRBJ1-5,TRBV6-1
ASSSGGGQAETQY,-,TRBJ2-5,TRBV5-4
ASSPIRDHSHAF,-,TRBJ1-1,TRBV5-1
SARTGTPLH,-,TRBJ1-6,TRBV20-1
SVRLNQETQY,few,TRBJ2-5,TRBV29-1
SVERGTDTQY,-,TRBJ2-3,TRBV29-1